This T cell receptor (beta chain) emerged from a study of identifying expanded T cells in peripheral blood. TCRdb's copy holds only in-frame clones and misses some; the assay was immunoSEQ multiplex PCR. The sample lists 65,000 to 95,000 clones, roughly 90% occurring once. No infections or other immune events were documented during collection. For this clone: Its target is not known.

Findings of the study overall: Differentially abundant clones: about 1.3 between replicates, 16.4 at two to three weeks, over 18 at four.

Sequenced input: blood. The receptor was derived from a person aged 18 to 69 in good health.

This CDR3 reads CASYEQGRMNTEAFF. The DNA of the CDR3 is TGTGCCAGCTATGAACAGGGGAGGATGAACACTGAAGCTTTCTTT. V gene TRBV2 combines with J gene TRBJ1-1; 7 bases match TRBD1. With V trimmed by 8 bases and J by 0 bases, 9 bases remained unmatched. The CDR3 runs 15 residues. In germline, CDR1 is SNHLY, CDR2 FYNNEI.